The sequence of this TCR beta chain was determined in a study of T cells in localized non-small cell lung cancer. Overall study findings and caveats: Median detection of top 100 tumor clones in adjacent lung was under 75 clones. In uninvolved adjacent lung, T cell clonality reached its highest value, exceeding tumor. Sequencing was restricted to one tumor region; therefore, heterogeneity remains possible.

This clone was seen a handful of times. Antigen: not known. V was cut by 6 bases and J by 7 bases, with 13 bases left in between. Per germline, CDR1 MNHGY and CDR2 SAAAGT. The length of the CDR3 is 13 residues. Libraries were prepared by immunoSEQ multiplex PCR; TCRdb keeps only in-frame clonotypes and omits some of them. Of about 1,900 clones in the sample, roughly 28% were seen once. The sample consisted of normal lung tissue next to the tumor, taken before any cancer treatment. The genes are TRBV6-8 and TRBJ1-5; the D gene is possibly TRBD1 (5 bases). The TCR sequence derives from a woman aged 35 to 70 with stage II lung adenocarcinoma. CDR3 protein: CASRSGWGQPQHF. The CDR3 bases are TGTGCCAGCAGGTCAGGGTGGGGGCAGCCCCAGCATTTT.